The 24 T cell receptor beta chains below come from one sample, sequenced in a study of OX40 agonist ivuxolimab in advanced cancers. This table comes from immunoSEQ multiplex PCR, and its TCRdb copy is limited to in-frame clones, with some not included. The sample has about 62,000 clones, 85% seen once. The sequencing here drew on CD4+ or CD8+ T cells sorted from blood, taken in a trial of the OX40 agonist ivuxolimab. These receptors originate from an adult with an advanced solid tumor such as melanoma, head and neck, liver or kidney cancer.

There are a few counts of this clone. The CDR3 bases are TGTGCCATCAGTGAAGCGGGGGGCCCCTTGTATTTT. Its translation is CAISEAGGPLYF. The chain combines TRBV10-3 with TRBJ2-3, with 9 bases aligning to TRBD2. This CDR3 region has 12 residues. Germline V gene data show CDR1 as ENHRY and CDR2 as SYGVKD. V lost 3 bases to trimming and J lost 14 bases; unmatched junction nucleotides: 6.

The V gene is TRBV19, the J gene TRBJ2-5; 7 bases are a match to TRBD2. CDR1 is LNHDA and CDR2 is SQIVND in the germline V gene (reference sequence). This CDR3 has 16 amino acids. With 1 base clipped from V and 1 base from J, the junction kept 6 bases outside the gene matches. The CDR3 protein is CASSIGLAEPQETQYF. CDR3 nucleotides: TGTGCCAGTAGTATAGGTCTAGCGGAACCCCAAGAGACCCAGTACTTC.

CDR3 bases: TGCAGTGCCGGAAAGGGGACTGAAGCTTTCTTT. The encoded protein is CSAGKGTEAFF. V usage is TRBV20-1 and J usage is TRBJ1-1; possibly TRBD1 for D (5 bases). The CDR3 totals 11 residues. V was pared by 6 bases and J by 5 bases, with 10 bases between. Germline CDR1 is DFQATT and CDR2 is SNEGSKA (reference sequence).

This chain uses TRBV28 with TRBJ2-3, with TRBD2 identical over 8 bases. CDR3 size: 16 residues. Germline trimming cut 3 bases from V and 2 bases from J; bases unmatched to any gene: 7. The germline V gene has CDR1 MDHEN and CDR2 SYDVKM. DNA of the CDR3: TGTGCCAGCAGTTTTCCGAGCGGGGGATTCACAGATACGCAGTATTTT. Encoded protein: CASSFPSGGFTDTQYF.

V is TRBV5-5 and J is TRBJ1-5; D perhaps matches TRBD1 (6 bases). Germline lookup yields CDR1 SGHKS and CDR2 YYEKEE (reference sequence). V was cut by 3 bases and J by 3 bases, with 13 bases left in between. The CDR3 runs 15 residues. Written as DNA, the CDR3 is TGTGCCAGCAGCTCCGGGACAATATTCAATCAGCCCCAGCATTTT. Residues: CASSSGTIFNQPQHF.

The rearrangement joins TRBV6-5 to TRBJ1-2; tentatively, D is TRBD1 (6 bases). The V end lost 4 bases, the J end lost 4 bases, and 10 bases lay between the germline ends. CDR1 and CDR2 (germline): MNHEY, SVGAGI. This CDR3 is built from 13 residues. The CDR3 DNA reads TGTGCCAGCAGTTCACTGACAGGCTATGGCTACACCTTC. This encodes CASSSLTGYGYTF.

The chain combines TRBV28 with TRBJ2-5; TRBD2 might be the D (6 bases). The J call may be incorrect, as the DNA end agrees better with TRBJ2-7. The germline gives CDR1 MDHEN, CDR2 SYDVKM. CDR3 length: 13 residues. CDR3 sequence reads: CASRGSGSYEQYF. CDR3 nucleotide sequence: TGTGCCAGCAGAGGTAGCGGCTCCTACGAGCAGTACTTC.

This chain links TRBV28 with TRBJ1-4, with D possibly being TRBD1 (6 bases). The length of the CDR3 is 14 residues. CDR1 MDHEN and CDR2 SYDVKM come from the germline V gene. V lost 5 bases and J lost 7, with 14 bases in between. Here the CDR3 reads CASSPGQLGEKLFF. The DNA for the CDR3 is TGTGCCAGCAGTCCCGGACAGTTGGGTGAAAAACTGTTTTTT.

This clone was counted between two and nine times. The chain couples TRBV28 to TRBJ1-1, with TRBD1 matching 11 bases. The CDR3 contains 14 residues. The germline gives CDR1 MDHEN, CDR2 SYDVKM. J gave up 5 bases and V 5 bases, and 4 bases lay outside the gene matches. The CDR3 region is CASSRDRGRTEAFF. The CDR3 nucleotides are TGTGCCAGCAGTCGGGACAGGGGGAGGACTGAAGCTTTCTTT.

V and J are TRBV28 and TRBJ1-5; TRBD1 is a possible D gene (5 bases). The CDR3 is made up of 14 amino acids. CDR1 is MDHEN and CDR2 is SYDVKM in the germline V gene. Deletions cut 3 bases from V and 6 bases from J, with 12 bases between. This chain's CDR3 is CASSFEGSGQPQHF. Here the CDR3 DNA reads TGTGCCAGCAGTTTTGAGGGGTCCGGTCAGCCCCAGCATTTT. Full variable domain (remainder filled in from reference TRBV28 and TRBJ1-5): DVKVTQSSRYLVKRTGEKVFLECVQDMDHENMFWYRQDPGLGLRLIYFSYDVKMKEKGDIPEGYSVSREKKERFSLILESASTNQTSMYLCASSFEGSGQPQHFGDGTRLSIL.

The chain employs TRBV4-1 and TRBJ2-5; D not certain. This CDR3 spans 15 amino acids. Per the germline V gene, CDR1 is MGHRA and CDR2 is YSYEKL. The ends were cut back, 1 base at V and 0 bases at J, with 9 bases in the middle. CDR3: CASSQGHSNQETQYF. The DNA of the CDR3 is TGCGCCAGCAGCCAAGGGCACAGCAACCAAGAGACCCAGTACTTC.

This chain connects TRBV6-5 to TRBJ1-1, with D hard to call. The V gene lost 0 bases and the J gene lost 5 bases, with 13 bases spanning the gap. This CDR3 comprises 15 residues. The V gene's germline CDR1 is MNHEY and CDR2 SVGAGI. The CDR3 DNA sequence: TGTGCCAGCAGTTACTCGACGGCGGGTTGGACTGAAGCTTTCTTT. Translation gives CASSYSTAGWTEAFF.

In regard to this clone: It is unclear where the CDR3 begins or ends on the DNA, so no DNA is shown, and the CDR3 is as TCRdb lists it. The V gene is TRBV11-2, the J gene TRBJ1-2. From germline, CDR1 is SGHAT and CDR2 FQNNGV. The CDR3 numbers 12 amino acids, ends counted. The CDR3 is CASSLEVGPGTF.

In this sample, this clone turned up a few times. The V and J genes are TRBV27 and TRBJ1-5; the match to TRBD1 covers 7 bases. Germline V lookup: CDR1 MNHEY, CDR2 SMNVEV (reference sequence). CDR3 length equals 13 residues. V lost 6 bases and J lost 7; bases outside the gene matches: 6. The CDR3 here is CASSDRARQPQHF. For the CDR3, the DNA is TGTGCCAGCAGCGACAGGGCTCGGCAGCCCCAGCATTTT.

This clone turned up a few times. The chain uses TRBV2 and TRBJ1-2; D might be TRBD1 (6 bases). Germline values: CDR1 SNHLY, CDR2 FYNNEI. V shed 2 bases and J shed 11 bases, with 15 bases lying between them. The CDR3 has 13 residues. The CDR3 spells CASSENQGLTYTF. Here the CDR3 DNA reads TGTGCCAGCAGTGAAAACCAGGGGTTAACTTACACCTTC.

The rearrangement joins TRBV28 to TRBJ1-5; TRBD1 aligns across 9 bases. CDR3 length equals 18 residues. Germline loops: CDR1 MDHEN, CDR2 SYDVKM. With V trimmed by 6 bases and J by 2 bases, 14 bases remained unmatched. CDR3 coding DNA: TGTGCCAGCAGCCGAAACAGGGGGCGGACGTACGGCAATCAGCCCCAGCATTTT. Protein sequence: CASSRNRGRTYGNQPQHF.

The rearrangement uses TRBV11-2 and TRBJ2-3, with TRBD2 matching over 9 bases. CDR1 is SGHAT and CDR2 is FQNNGV in the germline V gene. This CDR3 has 16 residues. V shed 3 bases, J shed 2 bases, and the junction held 6 bases outside the gene matches. The DNA for the CDR3 is TGTGCCAGCAGCTTGGGAAGCGGGGGGCCCACAGATACGCAGTATTTT. It translates to CASSLGSGGPTDTQYF. The full variable domain, its missing parts supplied by reference TRBV11-2 and TRBJ2-3, is EAGVAQSPRYKIIEKRQSVAFWCNPISGHATLYWYQQILGQGPKLLIQFQNNGVVDDSQLPKDRFSAERLKGVDSTLKIQPAKLEDSAVYLCASSLGSGGPTDTQYFGPGTRLTVL.

The rearrangement joins TRBV7-2 to TRBJ1-5; 8 nucleotides align to TRBD1. Germline trimming cut 3 bases from V and 6 bases from J; bases unmatched to any gene: 7. The CDR3 is 15 amino acids. CDR1 SGHTA and CDR2 FQGNSA come from the germline V gene. In nucleotides, the CDR3 is TGTGCCAGCAGCTTGCAGGGGGCAATTAGTCAGCCCCAGCATTTT. Its translation: CASSLQGAISQPQHF.

The J gene is TRBJ1-2, the V gene TRBV7-9; no reliable D call. The CDR3 contains 14 residues. Looked up from germline, CDR1 is SEHNR and CDR2 is FQNEAQ (reference sequence). V lost 1 base to trimming and J lost 8 bases, with 14 bases between them. Here the CDR3 DNA reads TGTGCCAGCAGCTTAGGGCAGATTCCAAGCGGCTACACCTTC. Translating it yields CASSLGQIPSGYTF.

The chain recombines TRBV6-5 with TRBJ1-1; D unclear. The germline V gene encodes CDR1 MNHEY and CDR2 SVGAGI. The CDR3 loop spans 14 amino acids. The V and J ends lost 2 bases and 3 bases respectively, with 10 bases between them. The CDR3 DNA follows: TGTGCCAGCAGTTACATCGGGGTCGACACTGAAGCTTTCTTT. It specifies CASSYIGVDTEAFF.

The V call is TRBV18, the J call TRBJ2-7; D uncertain. Germline values: CDR1 KGHSH, CDR2 LQKENI. V was clipped by 3 bases and J by 6 bases, with 15 bases between them. The CDR3 sequence is 14 residues long. This CDR3 reads CASSPGSLTVEQYF. DNA of the CDR3: TGTGCCAGCTCACCCGGCTCACTTACGGTCGAGCAGTACTTC.

The CDR3 spells CASSSRDRGDTIYF. The CDR3 DNA reads TGTGCCAGCAGCTCCCGGGACAGGGGAGACACCATATATTTT. This chain joins TRBV11-2 and TRBJ1-3; 10 nucleotides line up with TRBD1. V was pared by 4 bases and J by 8 bases, with 5 bases of the junction left unmatched. The length of the CDR3 is 14 residues. The germline CDR1 and CDR2 sequences are SGHAT and FQNNGV.

The chain uses TRBV27 and TRBJ1-2; TRBD1 agrees at 7 bases. The length of the CDR3 is 13 residues. With V trimmed by 6 bases and J by 4 bases, 5 bases remained unmatched. Per germline, CDR1 MNHEY and CDR2 SMNVEV (reference sequence). The CDR3 DNA sequence: TGTGCCAGCAGCAGACAGGGCGGCTATGGCTACACCTTC. Its translation: CASSRQGGYGYTF.

The chain recombines TRBV9 with TRBJ1-6; D gene ambiguous. CDR3 size: 14 residues. Per the germline V gene, CDR1 is SGDLS and CDR2 is YYNGEE. Trimming removed 2 bases at V and 5 bases at J, with 8 bases between. The DNA of the CDR3 is TGTGCCAGCAGCGTTTTACACGATAATTCACCCCTCCACTTT. Protein product: CASSVLHDNSPLHF.